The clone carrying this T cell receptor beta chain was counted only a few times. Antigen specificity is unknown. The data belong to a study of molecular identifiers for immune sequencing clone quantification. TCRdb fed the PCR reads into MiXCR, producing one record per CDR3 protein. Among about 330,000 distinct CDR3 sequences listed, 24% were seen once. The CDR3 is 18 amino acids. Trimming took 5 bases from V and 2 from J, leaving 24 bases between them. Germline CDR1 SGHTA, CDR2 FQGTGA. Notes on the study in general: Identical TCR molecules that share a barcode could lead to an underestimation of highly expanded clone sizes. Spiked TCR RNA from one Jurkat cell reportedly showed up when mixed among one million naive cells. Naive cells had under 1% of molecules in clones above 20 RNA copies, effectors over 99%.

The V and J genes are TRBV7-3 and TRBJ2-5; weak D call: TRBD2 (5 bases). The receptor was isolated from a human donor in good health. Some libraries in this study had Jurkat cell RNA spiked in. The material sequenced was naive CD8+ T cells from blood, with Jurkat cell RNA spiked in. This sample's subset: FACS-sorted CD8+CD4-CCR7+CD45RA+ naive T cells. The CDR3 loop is CASSPYREQNPSQETQYF. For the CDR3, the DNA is TGTGCCAGCAGCCCATACCGGGAACAAAACCCGAGTCAAGAGACCCAGTACTTC.